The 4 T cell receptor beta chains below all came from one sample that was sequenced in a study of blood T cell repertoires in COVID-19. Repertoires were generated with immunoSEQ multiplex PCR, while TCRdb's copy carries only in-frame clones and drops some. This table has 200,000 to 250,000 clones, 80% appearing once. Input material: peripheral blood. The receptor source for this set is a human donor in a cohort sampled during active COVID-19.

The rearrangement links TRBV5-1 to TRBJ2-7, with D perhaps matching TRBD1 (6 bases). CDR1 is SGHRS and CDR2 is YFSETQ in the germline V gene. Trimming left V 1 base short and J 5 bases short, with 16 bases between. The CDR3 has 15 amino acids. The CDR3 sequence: CASSLRTGLGNEQYF. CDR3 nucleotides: TGCGCCAGCAGCTTGCGAACAGGGCTGGGCAACGAGCAGTACTTC.

The chain's CDR3 is CASSLHNNSPLHF. CDR3 coding DNA: TGTGCCAGCAGCTTGCACAATAATTCACCCCTCCACTTT. The V gene is TRBV9, the J gene TRBJ1-6; no definite D call. The length of the CDR3 is 13 residues. Germline values: CDR1 SGDLS, CDR2 YYNGEE. Trimming removed 4 bases from V and 5 bases from J, with 7 bases in between.

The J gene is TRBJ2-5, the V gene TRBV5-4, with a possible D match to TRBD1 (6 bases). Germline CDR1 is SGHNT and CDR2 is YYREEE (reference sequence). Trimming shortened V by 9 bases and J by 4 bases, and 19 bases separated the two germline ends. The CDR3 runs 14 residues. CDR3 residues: CAILRGNRPETQYF. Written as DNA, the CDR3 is TGTGCCATTCTTAGGGGGAACCGCCCAGAGACCCAGTACTTC.

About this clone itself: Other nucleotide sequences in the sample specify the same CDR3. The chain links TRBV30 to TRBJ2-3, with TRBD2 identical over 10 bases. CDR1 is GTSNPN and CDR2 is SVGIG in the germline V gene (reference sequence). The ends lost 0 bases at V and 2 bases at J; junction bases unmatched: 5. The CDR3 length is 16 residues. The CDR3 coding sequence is TGTGCCTGGAGTGTGGGCCTAGCGGGGGACACAGATACGCAGTATTTT. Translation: CAWSVGLAGDTDTQYF. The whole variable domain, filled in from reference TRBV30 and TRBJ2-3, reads SQTIHQWPATLVQPVGSPLSLECTVEGTSNPNLYWYRQAAGRGLQLLFYSVGIGQISSEVPQNLSASRPQDRQFILSSKKLLLSDSGFYLCAWSVGLAGDTDTQYFGPGTRLTVL.